This TCR beta chain was observed in a study of cytomegalovirus exposure and HLA in healthy donors (TCRdb year 2017). As for the study more broadly: According to an earlier analysis of 450 to 650 of the donors, about 170 million T cells yielded roughly 100 million unique TCR beta sequences and 276 Gb of sequence data. An early release covering roughly 640 HLA-typed donors comprised 300 to 350 gigabases of sequencing data and around 80 million unique TCR sequences. Of the approximately 400 genotyped donors, over 65% fell in the genetic ancestry cluster associated with self-reported Caucasian donors. The study aimed to test whether cataloging public T cell receptors could reveal signatures of past pathogen exposure. The study used immunosequencing to profile the T cell repertoires of 670 or so subjects and linked those repertoires to cytomegalovirus serostatus. A separate validation cohort of over 95 different subjects was used in addition to the roughly 620-subject first cohort. High-throughput TCR immunosequencing, statistical association of individual TCRs with disease status, and machine learning were combined to predict cytomegalovirus infection status. A later analysis re-examined previously published TCR beta repertoires from just over 650 donors and added high-resolution HLA genotyping to investigate patterns of TCR occurrence. Rather than using new phenotypic data, the later analysis identified candidate immune exposures from TCR beta sequences and from how often those sequences occurred across donors. In an earlier analysis of 587 of the donors, high-throughput TCR beta sequencing was used to judge whether each TCR beta V gene segment behaved as functional or pseudogenic. Donor age, sex, ethnicity and CMV serostatus were collected together with the repertoire data. A later genetic analysis used genome-wide SNP genotypes for about three fifths of the 666 donors, treating that subset as a discovery cohort. Every repertoire in the discovery cohort had been generated on one and the same sequencing platform. HLA typing covered class I and class II loci at four-digit resolution. Typing coverage differed by locus: A, B, C, DRB1 and DQB1 were typed in about 629-640 donors, DQA1 in 500 to 550, DPA1 in approximately 600, and DPB1 in 400 to 490. Five DR-DQ haplotypes were treated as single units for association and clustering because of strong linkage in the cohort. Among some 400 genotyped donors of the cohort, an average of about 240,000 unique TCR beta nucleotide sequences were sequenced per donor, around 20% of them non-productive.

Relative to germline, V is 3 bases shorter and J is 6 bases shorter, with 20 bases between their ends. The CDR3 runs 16 amino acids, cysteine and phenylalanine included. Of the read, only the CDR3 DNA is kept; its 48 bases are in frame from base 1. As encoded in the germline V gene (reference sequence), CDR1 is LNHNV while CDR2 is YYDKDF. In total, approximately 610 healthy bone marrow donors made up the cohort. Cohort members were all nominally healthy when sampled, although unrecorded immune exposures were likely present. The donor was CMV seronegative and was included in the group of a few hundred seronegative cohort members. A peripheral blood sample was collected from each donor, and TCR beta sequencing was performed on peripheral blood mononuclear cells. The Qiagen DNeasy Blood Extraction Kit was used to extract genomic DNA from the blood cell samples. Paper-wide results and their limitations: Because some donors lacked HLA typing at each locus, the association tests relied only on the typed subset. A further reported finding was that TCR beta sequences accurately predicted the HLA-A and HLA-B alleles for most subjects in the first cohort. Broadly in line with IMGT annotations, most TCR beta V segments showed up in productive rearrangements about 87% or about 30% of the time in an earlier analysis of a few hundred of the donors. Because counts were too low, about 18 rarely observed V segments, including chromosome 9 orphons, were excluded from the earlier analysis of 587 of the donors. V-gene and J-gene trimming of TCR beta chains was associated with a missense DCLRE1C variant in a later genetic analysis, and the association was replicated in an independent cohort. A later analysis reported that several top co-occurrence clusters appeared linked to parvovirus B19, influenza, CMV and Epstein-Barr virus. It was suggested by the authors that the approach could potentially be generalized to other disease states and immunological phenotypes. In a later analysis, the rate of TCR association differed among HLA loci, with DRB1 alleles having the most associated TCRs and HLA-C alleles having the fewest. Most TCR sequences were observed very rarely across donors, whereas some public TCRs were present in many individuals. When HLA alleles, especially DR and DQ, strongly co-occurred, TCR associations were difficult to assign to individual alleles. A cluster of highly shared sequence variants was judged likely to be a technical artifact of the sequencing pipeline. Some IMGT-functional V segments, including TRBV6-2 and TRBV6-3, could not be told apart with the 87-base-pair reads, so those segments were excluded. A later analysis found that most CMV-associated TCR beta chains appeared HLA-restricted, with HLA associations seemingly driven largely by CMV exposure. In a later analysis, HLA-associated TCR beta chains were found to be more clonally expanded and to have lower generation probabilities than equally common non-associated chains. Linkage disequilibrium might explain the correlated functional status among segregating V segments, but an unknown experimental factor could not be excluded. The classifier was reported to diagnose cytomegalovirus status with high specificity and sensitivity in both the original and validation cohorts. In the study, approximately 150 TCR beta chains were listed as associated with cytomegalovirus. Three of the identified cytomegalovirus-associated TCR beta chains were confirmed in vitro to be specific for cytomegalovirus antigens. Sequencing depth was assumed to be roughly uniform across donors in the presence/absence analyses, though that assumption may not hold. In this cohort, only TCR beta chains were sequenced, and detectable features were limited by the absence of alpha or paired-chain data. The only immune exposure information available for the cohort was CMV serostatus. Specific HLA alleles were associated with 16,951 TCR beta sequences at a false discovery rate of 0.05 in a later analysis. In a later genetic analysis, fewer N-insertions in productive TCRs were reported among donors in an Asian-associated ancestry cluster than the approximately 670-donor mean.

Comment on this clone: There is no known antigen for this receptor.

The library was produced with the immunoSEQ multiplex PCR assay. The multiplex PCR relied on a mix of 60 forward primers for TCR Vbeta segments and 13 reverse primers for TCR Jbeta segments. Amplification of the CDR3 region of rearranged TCR beta genes was performed with a multiplex PCR assay on genomic DNA. The Illumina HiSeq System was used to sequence the amplified TCR beta libraries as 87-base-pair reads. Under the source paper's analysis protocol: Across the 500 to 750 repertoires, a later analysis counted some 81 million unique TCR beta chains, roughly 11 million of which were shared by at least two donors. A nearest-neighbor algorithm error-corrected the raw reads and collapsed the reads into unique sequences, merging closely related sequences to remove PCR and sequencing errors. Alignment of CDR3 sequences to IMGT reference sequences was used to assign V, D and J gene segments. For a sequence to be retained, a match of at least six nucleotides to both a V gene segment and a J gene segment was required. Rearrangements were called productive when the CDR3 lacked stop codons and stayed in frame with V and J; all others were non-productive. CDR3 was defined by IMGT convention, running from the second conserved V-encoded cysteine to the conserved J-encoded phenylalanine. The earlier analysis of some 600 of the donors excluded sequences that lacked an unambiguous match to a single V gene segment. An earlier analysis of roughly 590 of the donors called V segments functional above 56.7% productive rearrangements and segregating when the between-donor standard deviation exceeded 5%. To diagnose cytomegalovirus status from the catalog of TCR beta chain sequences, a statistical classification framework was built. In a later analysis, V and J genes were assigned by comparing TCR nucleotide sequences against IMGT/GENE-DB human TR gene sequences. A later analysis assigned CDR3 sequences and most-parsimonious VDJ recombination scenarios with the TCRdist pipeline. In a later analysis, each TCR beta chain was defined by its CDR3 amino acid sequence together with its V-gene family, and reads without a unique V-gene family were excluded. A later analysis removed roughly 590 highly shared, low-generation-probability nucleotide sequences to deal with suspected cross-contamination and a sequencing artifact. A later analysis calculated a clonal expansion index for each public chain from normalized within-repertoire ranks of inferred template counts. A later analysis computed generation probabilities with a VDJ recombination model fitted to out-of-frame rearrangements, and checked the results against IGoR. Hypergeometric tests were used in a later analysis to score TCR-TCR, TCR-HLA and TCR-CMV co-occurrence, with a repertoire-size bias correction applied to the TCR pairs. False discovery rates were estimated in a later analysis by permuting HLA or CMV assignments 20 times. A later analysis grouped co-occurring TCRs with DBSCAN, adding TCRdist sequence similarity when clustering within HLA-allele-positive subsets. Repertoires with fewer than 30,000 or more than 120,000 public chains, plus five repertoires with anomalous nucleotide sharing, were excluded from co-occurrence clustering. In TCRdb, the immuneACCESS table is reduced to in-frame sequences with V and J assigned. These tables do not hold every clone; where another copy was compared, an unresolved V gene accounts for under half, and the others remain unexplained. V, J and clone size were drawn from that table, and D and trimming were deduced from the DNA. In this sample's table one finds roughly 41,000 clones. The ten largest clones take up less than 1.2% of the sample.

Sequenced material: PBMCs. This sequence was found in a woman in her thirties or forties in good health and CMV-seronegative. The chain links TRBV15 with TRBJ1-1, with the D gene call left open. CDR3 sequence: CATSSPGASSLSEAFF. The DNA reads as follows: TGTGCCACCAGCAGTCCTGGTGCTTCTTCGCTATCTGAAGCTTTCTTT. Beyond the CDR3, the reference TRBV15 and TRBJ1-1 genes provide the residues; the full variable domain reads: DAMVIQNPRYQVTQFGKPVTLSCSQTLNHNVMYWYQQKSSQAPKLLFHYYDKDFNNEADTPDNFQSRRPNTSFCFLDIRSPGLGDTAMYLCATSSPGASSLSEAFFGQGTRLTVV.